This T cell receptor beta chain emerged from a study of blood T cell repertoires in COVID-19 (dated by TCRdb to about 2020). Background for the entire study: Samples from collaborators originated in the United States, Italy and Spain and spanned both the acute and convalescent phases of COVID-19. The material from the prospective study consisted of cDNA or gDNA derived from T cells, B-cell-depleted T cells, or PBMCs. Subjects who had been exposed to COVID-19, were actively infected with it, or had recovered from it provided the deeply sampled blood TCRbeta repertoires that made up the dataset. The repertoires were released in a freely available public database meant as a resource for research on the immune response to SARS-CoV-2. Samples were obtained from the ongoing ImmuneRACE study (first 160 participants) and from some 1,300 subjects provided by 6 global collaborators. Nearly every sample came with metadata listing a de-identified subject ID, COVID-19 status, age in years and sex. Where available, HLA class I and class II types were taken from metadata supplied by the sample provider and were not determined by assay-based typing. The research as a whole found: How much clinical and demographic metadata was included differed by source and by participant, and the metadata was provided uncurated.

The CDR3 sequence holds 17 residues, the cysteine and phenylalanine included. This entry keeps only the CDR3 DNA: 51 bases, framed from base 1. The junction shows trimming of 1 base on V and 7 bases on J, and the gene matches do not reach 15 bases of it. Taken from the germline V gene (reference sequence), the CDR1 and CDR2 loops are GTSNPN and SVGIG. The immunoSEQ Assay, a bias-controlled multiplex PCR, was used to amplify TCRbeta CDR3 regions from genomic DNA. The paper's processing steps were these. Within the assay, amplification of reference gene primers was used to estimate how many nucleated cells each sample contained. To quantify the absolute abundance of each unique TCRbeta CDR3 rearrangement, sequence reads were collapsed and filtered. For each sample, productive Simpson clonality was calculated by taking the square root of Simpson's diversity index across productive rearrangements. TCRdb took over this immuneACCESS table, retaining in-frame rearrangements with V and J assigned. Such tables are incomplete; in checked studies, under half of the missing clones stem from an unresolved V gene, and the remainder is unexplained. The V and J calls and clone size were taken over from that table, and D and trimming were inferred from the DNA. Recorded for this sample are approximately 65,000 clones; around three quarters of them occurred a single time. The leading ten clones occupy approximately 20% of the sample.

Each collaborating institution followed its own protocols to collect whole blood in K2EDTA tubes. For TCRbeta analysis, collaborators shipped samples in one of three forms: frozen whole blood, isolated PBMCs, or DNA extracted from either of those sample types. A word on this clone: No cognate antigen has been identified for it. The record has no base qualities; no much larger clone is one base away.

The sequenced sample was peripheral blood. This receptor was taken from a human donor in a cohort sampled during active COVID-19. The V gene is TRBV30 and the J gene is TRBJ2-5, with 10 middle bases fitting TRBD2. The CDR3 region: CAWSAGLAGAPSRTQYF. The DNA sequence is TGTGCCTGGAGTGCTGGGCTAGCGGGGGCTCCTTCTCGGACCCAGTACTTC. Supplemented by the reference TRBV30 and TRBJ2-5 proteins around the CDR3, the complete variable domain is SQTIHQWPATLVQPVGSPLSLECTVEGTSNPNLYWYRQAAGRGLQLLFYSVGIGQISSEVPQNLSASRPQDRQFILSSKKLLLSDSGFYLCAWSAGLAGAPSRTQYFGPGTRLLVL.